This passage covers 25 T cell receptor beta chains from one sample sequenced in a study of OX40 agonist ivuxolimab in advanced cancers. The table came from immunoSEQ multiplex PCR; TCRdb's copy has only in-frame clones and leaves some out. The top ten clones hold 2.4% of a sample with some 41,000 clones, about 85% of them seen once. Sequenced here: CD4+ or CD8+ T cells sorted from blood, sampled in a trial of the OX40 agonist ivuxolimab. The receptors stem from an adult with an advanced solid tumor such as melanoma, head and neck, liver or kidney cancer.

V is TRBV6-1 and J is TRBJ1-2, with D perhaps TRBD1 (5 bases). Germline values: CDR1 MNHNS, CDR2 SASEGT. The CDR3 is 13 amino acids. The ends were cut back, 6 bases at V and 4 bases at J, with 12 bases in the middle. The CDR3 DNA is TGTGCCAGCAGATCCGGGACGCTCTATGGCTACACCTTC. It codes for CASRSGTLYGYTF.

V is TRBV4-1 and J is TRBJ2-2, with 12 bases aligning to TRBD2. V dropped 3 bases and J dropped 6; count of bases not matched to a gene: 11. Germline CDR1 is MGHRA and CDR2 is YSYEKL. The CDR3 is 18 amino acids. The CDR3 sequence is CASSQSPSGGGVAGELFF. CDR3 DNA sequence: TGCGCCAGCAGCCAGTCCCCTAGCGGGGGGGGAGTAGCCGGGGAGCTGTTTTTT.

The chain links TRBV5-1 to TRBJ1-1; the D gene is possibly TRBD1 (6 bases). The germline V gene has CDR1 SGHRS and CDR2 YFSETQ. The V end lost 2 bases, the J end lost 1 base, and 6 bases lay between the germline ends. The CDR3 length is 13 residues. CDR3 loop: CASSLQGNTEAFF. Written as DNA, the CDR3 is TGCGCCAGCAGCTTACAGGGGAACACTGAAGCTTTCTTT.

This clone has just one count. The chain links TRBV18 to TRBJ1-1, with TRBD1 matching 8 bases. V lost 6 bases, J lost 1 base, and 7 bases stayed unmatched. From germline, CDR1 is KGHSH and CDR2 LQKENI. This CDR3 has 15 residues. Written as DNA, the CDR3 is TGTGCCAGCTCGGCTGGACAGGGTGGGAACACTGAAGCTTTCTTT. It codes for CASSAGQGGNTEAFF.

The chain is built from TRBV5-4 and TRBJ2-1, with 11 bases that match TRBD2. The germline CDR1 and CDR2 sequences are SGHNT and YYREEE (reference sequence). The CDR3 contains 19 residues. Germline trimming cut 2 bases from V and 1 base from J; bases unmatched to any gene: 11. CDR3 nucleotides: TGTGCCAGCAGCTTCGCCGGGACTAGCGGTCTTGGGTCCTACAATGAGCAGTTCTTC. Translating gives CASSFAGTSGLGSYNEQFF.

The chain employs TRBV28 and TRBJ1-1, with 7 bases aligning to TRBD1. Looked up from germline, CDR1 is MDHEN and CDR2 is SYDVKM. J was trimmed by 0 bases and V by 6 bases; bases with no gene match: 4. CDR3 length: 14 residues. CDR3 coding DNA: TGTGCCAGCAGCCTCGGACAGGTGAACACTGAAGCTTTCTTT. Its protein is CASSLGQVNTEAFF.

This chain uses TRBV5-1 with TRBJ2-5; either TRBD1 or TRBD2 may supply D (6 bases each). Per the germline V gene, CDR1 is SGHRS and CDR2 is YFSETQ. The CDR3 covers 14 residues. V lost 4 bases and J lost 3, with 13 bases in between. The DNA for the CDR3 is TGCGCCAGCAGCCGACTAGGGGGAGAAGAGACCCAGTACTTC. This encodes CASSRLGGEETQYF.

This clone was picked up a small number of times. This chain joins TRBV5-1 and TRBJ2-2; either TRBD1 or TRBD2 may supply D (6 bases each). The CDR3 sequence is 14 residues long. CDR1 SGHRS and CDR2 YFSETQ come from the germline V gene. Trimming removed 7 bases from V and 3 bases from J, with 13 bases in between. In DNA form, the CDR3 reads TGCGCCAGCGCAGAGGGGGGCGACACCGGGGAGCTGTTTTTT. It is translated as CASAEGGDTGELFF.

The chain is built from TRBV30 and TRBJ1-3; 9 bases map to TRBD1. Per the germline V gene, CDR1 is GTSNPN and CDR2 is SVGIG (reference sequence). The CDR3 is made up of 15 amino acids. V shed 5 bases and J 0 bases; nucleotides not matched to a gene: 5. CDR3 loop: CAWRTGGASGNTIYF. Written as DNA, the CDR3 is TGTGCCTGGCGAACAGGGGGCGCCTCTGGAAACACCATATATTTT. Looking up the rest from reference TRBV30 and TRBJ1-3 gives the full variable domain: SQTIHQWPATLVQPVGSPLSLECTVEGTSNPNLYWYRQAAGRGLQLLFYSVGIGQISSEVPQNLSASRPQDRQFILSSKKLLLSDSGFYLCAWRTGGASGNTIYFGEGSWLTVV.

The V and J genes are TRBV7-3 and TRBJ2-1; 11 nucleotides agree with TRBD2. Looked up from germline, CDR1 is SGHTA and CDR2 is FQGTGA. The CDR3 loop spans 18 amino acids. V shed 1 base, J shed 0 bases, and the junction held 5 bases outside the gene matches. The CDR3 nucleotides read TGTGCCAGCAGCTTAAGTGCTAGCGGGGGGTTCTCCTACAATGAGCAGTTCTTC. Translated: CASSLSASGGFSYNEQFF.

V usage is TRBV27 and J usage is TRBJ2-7, with TRBD2 matching over 11 bases. The CDR3 sequence is 16 residues long. Per the germline V gene, CDR1 is MNHEY and CDR2 is SMNVEV (reference sequence). The J segment lost 6 bases and the V segment lost 1 base, leaving 8 bases of the junction unmatched. CDR3 sequence reads: CASSLFLAGGPAEQYF. Written as DNA, the CDR3 is TGTGCCAGCAGTTTATTCTTAGCGGGGGGGCCGGCCGAGCAGTACTTC.

The gene calls are TRBV11-3 and TRBJ2-7, with D perhaps matching TRBD1 (6 bases). This CDR3 is built from 13 residues. Deletions cut 3 bases from V and 4 bases from J, with 10 bases between. Per germline, CDR1 SGHNT and CDR2 YENEEA. CDR3 region: CASSFGQGYEQYF. CDR3 DNA: TGTGCCAGCAGCTTTGGGCAGGGGTACGAGCAGTACTTC.

This clone has only a few counts. This chain connects TRBV15 to TRBJ1-2, with D uncertain. V shed 0 bases and J shed 4 bases, with 9 bases lying between them. CDR1 is LNHNV and CDR2 is YYDKDF in the germline V gene (reference sequence). The CDR3 loop spans 14 amino acids. Here the CDR3 reads CATSRETRTYGYTF. In DNA, the CDR3 is TGTGCCACCAGCAGAGAGACACGGACCTATGGCTACACCTTC.

V usage is TRBV5-1 and J usage is TRBJ1-2, with a weak D call TRBD1 (6 bases). V was shortened by 3 bases and J by 2 bases, with 17 bases between the two germline ends. This CDR3 is built from 16 residues. Germline values: CDR1 SGHRS, CDR2 YFSETQ. CDR3 protein: CASSSSLQGGNYGYTF. In DNA, the CDR3 is TGCGCCAGCAGCTCGTCCCTACAGGGCGGGAACTATGGCTACACCTTC.

The chain carries TRBV14 and TRBJ1-2; D uncertain. Germline-derived CDR1 and CDR2 are SGHDN and FVKESK. CDR3 length: 15 amino acids. V lost 6 bases to trimming and J lost 9 bases, with 23 bases between them. The CDR3 spells CASSPMWGDLWSYTF. In nucleotides, the CDR3 is TGTGCCAGCAGTCCAATGTGGGGAGACCTATGGAGCTACACCTTC.

The genes are TRBV5-1 and TRBJ1-1; D remains unclear. Germline V lookup: CDR1 SGHRS, CDR2 YFSETQ. This CDR3 comprises 15 residues. Trimming removed 4 bases from V and 0 bases from J, with 13 bases in between. The CDR3 sequence: CASSPGEGMNTEAFF. The CDR3 region has the DNA TGCGCCAGCAGCCCCGGGGAGGGAATGAACACTGAAGCTTTCTTT.

V usage is TRBV6-6 and J usage is TRBJ2-5; D remains ambiguous. CDR3 size: 13 residues. The germline V gene encodes CDR1 MNHNY and CDR2 SVGAGI (reference sequence). V lost 2 bases, J lost 0 bases, and 4 bases lay in between. DNA for the CDR3: TGTGCCAGCAGTTACGGGAACCAAGAGACCCAGTACTTC. The encoded protein is CASSYGNQETQYF.

The CDR3 region is CSVDQGGQEQFF. The CDR3 nucleotides read TGCAGCGTTGATCAGGGGGGGCAGGAGCAGTTCTTC. V usage is TRBV29-1 and J usage is TRBJ2-1; either TRBD1 or TRBD2 may fit D (7 bases each). V was pared by 3 bases and J by 10 bases, with 13 bases between. The CDR3 is made up of 12 amino acids. Germline assignment: CDR1 SQVTM and CDR2 ANQGSEA.

The chain is built from TRBV6-6 and TRBJ1-5; D is unresolved. Germline CDR1 is MNHNY and CDR2 is SVGAGI (reference sequence). This CDR3 contains 14 residues. Trimming took off 4 bases at V and 5 bases at J, with 12 bases between the two ends. For the CDR3, the DNA is TGTGCCAGCAGTTTCAGCCACGGGGATCAGCCCCAGCATTTT. It translates to CASSFSHGDQPQHF.

The genes are TRBV25-1 and TRBJ2-3; D gene uncertain. Trimming shortened V by 2 bases and J by 0 bases, and 3 bases separated the two germline ends. The CDR3 totals 13 residues. Germline V gene data show CDR1 as MGHDK and CDR2 as SYGVNS. CDR3 sequence reads: CASSEDSTDTQYF. The CDR3 coding sequence is TGTGCCAGCAGTGAAGACAGCACAGATACGCAGTATTTT. The full variable domain, with the rest looked up from reference TRBV25-1 and TRBJ2-3, is EADIYQTPRYLVIGTGKKITLECSQTMGHDKMYWYQQDPGMELHLIHYSYGVNSTEKGDLSSESTVSRIRTEHFPLTLESARPSHTSQYLCASSEDSTDTQYFGPGTRLTVL.

V is TRBV5-1 and J is TRBJ1-6; D uncertain. V lost 4 bases to trimming and J lost 7 bases, with 12 bases between them. Germline V gene sequence: CDR1 SGHRS, CDR2 YFSETQ. This CDR3 is built from 14 residues. The CDR3 loop is CASSPGVPNSPLHF. The CDR3, as DNA: TGCGCCAGCAGCCCCGGAGTGCCAAATTCACCCCTCCACTTT. Full variable domain (outside the CDR3, taken from reference TRBV5-1 and TRBJ1-6): KAGVTQTPRYLIKTRGQQVTLSCSPISGHRSVSWYQQTPGQGLQFLFEYFSETQRNKGNFPGRFSGRQFSNSRSEMNVSTLELGDSALYLCASSPGVPNSPLHFGNGTRLTVT.

This chain connects TRBV10-3 to TRBJ1-1; no reliable D call. In germline, CDR1 is ENHRY, CDR2 SYGVKD. The CDR3 totals 14 residues. V was trimmed by 2 bases and J by 0 bases, leaving 7 bases between them. CDR3 sequence: CAISETVLNTEAFF. The CDR3 nucleotides are TGTGCCATCAGTGAGACGGTATTGAACACTGAAGCTTTCTTT.

This clone was counted a few times. V and J are TRBV19 and TRBJ1-2; TRBD1 agrees at 10 bases. V was clipped by 5 bases and J by 0 bases; unmatched bases: 6. The CDR3 is made up of 16 amino acids. Germline V gene data show CDR1 as LNHDA and CDR2 as SQIVND (reference sequence). CDR3 in DNA: TGTGCCAGTAGTCCCGCCGGGACAGGGGCTAACTATGGCTACACCTTC. Its translation is CASSPAGTGANYGYTF.

Written as DNA, the CDR3 is TGCGCCAGCAGCCGGCCCGGACAGGGGGCCCCCTACGAGCAGTACTTC. It encodes CASSRPGQGAPYEQYF. V and J are TRBV4-1 and TRBJ2-7, with TRBD1 matching 11 bases. Looked up from germline, CDR1 is MGHRA and CDR2 is YSYEKL. After removal of 4 bases from V and 2 bases from J, the junction contained 7 bases not matched to a gene. This CDR3 is 16 amino acids long.

The chain carries TRBV11-2 and TRBJ2-5; TRBD2 matches 11 bases. The V segment lost 5 bases and the J segment 5 bases; nucleotides outside the gene matches: 4. Germline V gene lookup returns CDR1 SGHAT and CDR2 FQNNGV. The CDR3 covers 14 residues. CDR3 sequence reads: CASSPPSGGETQYF. The CDR3 nucleotides read TGTGCCAGCAGCCCACCTAGCGGGGGGGAGACCCAGTACTTC.